These T cell receptor beta chains were read from a single sample in a study of vaccination effects on CD4 cells after COVID-19. These TCRs are of unknown antigen specificity. The assay was immunoSEQ multiplex PCR, and TCRdb's table has in-frame clones only and misses some. The table lists some 17,000 clones, over 65% of them singletons. Sample: CD4+ T cells from PBMCs cultured with SARS-CoV-2 spike peptides, taken after COVID-19 vaccination. All receptors derive from a human donor who had a prior SARS-CoV-2 infection. CDR3s include the opening cysteine and the closing phenylalanine or tryptophan. The D gene is left open where the match is weak. Where a row states a size, it is once, few, many or the class of an expanded clone; other rows omit it.

14,TRBJ2-7,few,TRBV19,TRBD1,TGTGCCAGTAGTAGACAGGGGGCGAAACACGAGCAGTACTTC,CASSRQGAKHEQYF
16,TRBJ1-6,once,TRBV4-2,-,TGTGCCAGCAGCCAAGACGGGGTGTACCCGAATTCACCCCTCCACTTT,CASSQDGVYPNSPLHF
17,TRBJ2-2,-,TRBV4-1,TRBD1,TGCGCCAGCAGCCAAGAAGGGGCAGGGGGCAACACCGGGGAGCTGTTTTTT,CASSQEGAGGNTGELFF
13,TRBJ1-5,few,TRBV4-1,-,TGCGCCAGCAGCCAAGAGGTCGATCAGCCCCAGCATTTT,CASSQEVDQPQHF
14,TRBJ1-1,-,TRBV5-1,-,TGCGCCAGCAGCTTGGACAGACCGAACACTGAAGCTTTCTTT,CASSLDRPNTEAFF
14,TRBJ2-3,-,TRBV7-3,TRBD2,TGTGCCAGCACCCGGGGGGGAGTCACAGATACGCAGTATTTT,CASTRGGVTDTQYF
14,TRBJ1-2,-,TRBV4-2,-,TGTGCCAGCAGCCAAGATCCGTGGGAACCGGACTACACCTTC,CASSQDPWEPDYTF
17,TRBJ2-3,-,TRBV7-9,-,TGTGCCAGCAGCAGAGGACAGCCTAGCGCTCACCCAGATACGCAGTATTTT,CASSRGQPSAHPDTQYF
15,TRBJ2-6,-,TRBV19,-,TGTGCCAGTAGGGCGGCAGGGTCTGGGGCCAACGTCCTGACTTTC,CASRAAGSGANVLTF
19,TRBJ1-2,-,TRBV3-1/TRBV3-2,TRBD1,TGTGCCAGCAGCCAAGAGTCCTCGGGACAGGGCTTTTCCTCAGGTGGCTACACCTTC,CASSQESSGQGFSSGGYTF
16,TRBJ2-2,-,TRBV21-1,-,TGTGCCAACACGACTAGCGGGGGGGCCGGTACCGGGGAGCTGTTTTTT,CANTTSGGAGTGELFF
14,TRBJ2-7,-,TRBV9,-,TGTGCCAGCAGCGTAACAGGGTACGCCTACGAGCAGTACTTC,CASSVTGYAYEQYF
15,TRBJ1-1,-,TRBV9,TRBD1,TGTGCCAGCAGCCCATCGGGACAGGGGGCCACTGAAGCTTTCTTT,CASSPSGQGATEAFF
14,TRBJ1-1,-,TRBV11-3,-,TGTGCCACCACCCCAAATCCGGGGGCCACTGAAGCTTTCTTT,CATTPNPGATEAFF
15,TRBJ1-4,-,TRBV7-9,-,TGTGCCAGCAGCACCTCCGCGGGGGGAACTGAAAAACTGTTTTTT,CASSTSAGGTEKLFF
12,TRBJ2-3,-,TRBV6-6,-,TGTGCCAGCAGCTCCCTGGGGGATACGCAGTATTTT,CASSSLGDTQYF
15,TRBJ1-1,-,TRBV3-1/TRBV3-2,-,TGTGCCAGCAGCCAAACAGGGCCTCACGGCTCTGAAGCTTTCTTT,CASSQTGPHGSEAFF
13,TRBJ1-2,-,TRBV30,-,TGTGCCTGGAGTGTACAGGGTGTCTATGGCTACACCTTC,CAWSVQGVYGYTF
13,TRBJ1-2,medium-sized,TRBV3-1/TRBV3-2,-,TGTGCCAGCAGCCCCAGGGGAAGTCATGGCTACACCTTC,CASSPRGSHGYTF
16,TRBJ1-2,-,TRBV30,-,TGTGCCTGGAGTGCCGGTGGGGCGGGACCTAACTATGGCTACACCTTC,CAWSAGGAGPNYGYTF
14,TRBJ1-5,-,TRBV2,-,TGTGCCAGCAGGTTGAGGACAGGCAATCAGCCCCAGCATTTT,CASRLRTGNQPQHF
19,TRBJ2-2,-,TRBV7-9,TRBD2,TGTGCCAGCAGCCCCTGGACTAGCGGGAGGCACACGAACACCGGGGAGCTGTTTTTT,CASSPWTSGRHTNTGELFF
15,TRBJ1-1,-,TRBV10-3,TRBD1,TGTGCCATCAGCATTTCCGGGACAGGGGAGTCTGAAGCTTTCTTT,CAISISGTGESEAFF
15,TRBJ2-1,few,TRBV5-4,-,TGTGCCAGCAGCTTGGACCTAGCGTCTTTTAATGAGCAGTTCTTC,CASSLDLASFNEQFF
14,TRBJ1-2,-,TRBV2,TRBD1,TGTGCCAGCAGCAAGACAGGGGCGGACTATGGCTACACCTTC,CASSKTGADYGYTF
16,TRBJ1-4,-,TRBV6-5,-,TGTGCCAGCAGTTACTCTGGGGGAGCAACTAATGAAAAACTGTTTTTT,CASSYSGGATNEKLFF
17,TRBJ2-7,few,TRBV21-1,-,TGTGCCAGCAGCAAGCGTCTAGACAGCAGACAATCCTACGAGCAGTACTTC,CASSKRLDSRQSYEQYF
16,TRBJ2-2,-,TRBV18,-,TGTGCCAGCTCACCATTCAGCAGGGAGTACACCGGGGAGCTGTTTTTT,CASSPFSREYTGELFF
15,TRBJ2-5,-,TRBV5-4,TRBD1,TGTGCCAGCAGCTTGGGGGACAGGAGACCAGAGACCCAGTACTTC,CASSLGDRRPETQYF
14,TRBJ2-7,-,TRBV20-1,TRBD1,TGCAGTGCTAGTGTCACAGGGGCCGTTTACGAGCAGTACTTC,CSASVTGAVYEQYF
14,TRBJ2-7,-,TRBV20-1,-,TGCAGTGCTAGTCCCGGGGGCATCACCTACGAGCAGTACTTC,CSASPGGITYEQYF
14,TRBJ1-2,-,TRBV29-1,-,TGCAGCGTTGAAGGGGGCACAGGGTTCTATGGCTACACCTTC,CSVEGGTGFYGYTF
14,TRBJ1-2,-,TRBV18,-,TGTGCCAGCTCACCTGGGGGGGGAGAATATGGCTACACCTTC,CASSPGGGEYGYTF
15,TRBJ1-1,-,TRBV27,TRBD1,TGTGCCAGCAGTGCACCGGGACAGGGGAACACTGAAGCTTTCTTT,CASSAPGQGNTEAFF
17,TRBJ2-5,few,TRBV24-1,TRBD1,TGTGCCACCAGTGATGTACCTGGGACAGCAACACAAGAGACCCAGTACTTC,CATSDVPGTATQETQYF
16,TRBJ1-6,few,TRBV5-1,TRBD1,TGCGCCAGCAGCCCGCTGACAGGGGCGGGAAATTCACCCCTCCACTTT,CASSPLTGAGNSPLHF
16,TRBJ2-2,few,TRBV5-1,TRBD2,TGCGCCAGCAGCTTGGTTCTAGCGGCGAACACCGGGGAGCTGTTTTTT,CASSLVLAANTGELFF
17,TRBJ2-1,-,TRBV2,TRBD2,TGTGCCAGCAGTTATAGTGGACTAGCGGGGGTGTACAATGAGCAGTTCTTC,CASSYSGLAGVYNEQFF
18,TRBJ2-2,-,TRBV11-3,TRBD2,TGTGCCAGCAGCACCGGGGGGCTAGCGGGAGGGTACACCGGGGAGCTGTTTTTT,CASSTGGLAGGYTGELFF
17,TRBJ2-1,-,TRBV9,-,TGTGCCAGCAGCGCACACCCCGGGGGTTACTACTACAATGAGCAGTTCTTC,CASSAHPGGYYYNEQFF
16,TRBJ2-5,-,TRBV5-1,TRBD1,TGCGCCAGCAGCTTGGGGAGTGGGACAGGGGGAGAGACCCAGTACTTC,CASSLGSGTGGETQYF
13,TRBJ2-5,-,TRBV7-8,-,TGTGCCAGCAGCCGGGACTACCAAGAGACCCAGTACTTC,CASSRDYQETQYF
16,TRBJ1-5,-,TRBV19,-,TGTGCCAGTAGTATTAAGGGGACTAGTGTGAATCAGCCCCAGCATTTT,CASSIKGTSVNQPQHF
14,TRBJ2-7,once,TRBV18,TRBD1,TGTGCCAGCTCATCCAGGACAGGTGATTACGAGCAGTACTTC,CASSSRTGDYEQYF
14,TRBJ1-2,-,TRBV2,-,TGTGCCAGCGGCGTGATCGCGTCTAACTATGGCTACACCTTC,CASGVIASNYGYTF
17,TRBJ2-5,few,TRBV9,-,TGTGCCAGCAGCGTATTTTCTAGCGCCATACCCCGGGGGACCCAGTACTTC,CASSVFSSAIPRGTQYF
13,TRBJ1-2,-,TRBV5-1,-,TGCGCCAGCAGCTCGGACGTCCCCTATGGCTACACCTTC,CASSSDVPYGYTF
15,TRBJ2-3,-,TRBV5-1,-,TGCGCCAGCAGCTTGCCTAGCGACTACACAGATACGCAGTATTTT,CASSLPSDYTDTQYF
16,TRBJ2-1,-,TRBV29-1,TRBD1,TGCAGCGTCGACCGCGCCCGGGGACAGGACCCCAATGAGCAGTTCTTC,CSVDRARGQDPNEQFF